The subject of this entry is one T cell receptor (beta chain). These data come from a study of T cells in Graves' hyperthyroidism and ophthalmopathy. Researchers took RNA transcripts and amplified the TCR beta CDR3 regions from them. HTBI primers were the set used in a first-round RT-PCR of the TCR CDR3. Using its own MiXCR run on the multiplex PCR reads, TCRdb lists one record per CDR3 protein. This sample has roughly 800,000 distinct CDR3 sequences, with roughly 40% found just once. The source is a man between 18 and 35 years old with Graves' hyperthyroidism. Sequenced: blood.

The CDR3 region is CSLAGGLDGYEQYF. In DNA form, the CDR3 reads TGCAGCTTGGCCGGGGGACTGGATGGTTACGAGCAGTACTTC. This rearrangement joins TRBV29-1 to TRBJ2-7; TRBD2 might be the D (6 bases). CDR1 and CDR2 from the germline V gene are SQVTM and ANQGSEA. Trimming removed 8 bases at V and 4 bases at J, with 21 bases between. This CDR3 has 14 residues.